Below are 5 T cell receptor beta chains sequenced from a single sample in a study of cytomegalovirus exposure and HLA in healthy donors. Primers: 60 Vbeta forward and 13 Jbeta reverse. The assay was immunoSEQ multiplex PCR, and TCRdb's table has in-frame clones only and misses some. The sample holds just over 150,000 clones; roughly 82% are singletons and the top ten take roughly 6.7%. Sequenced input: PBMCs. The receptors come from a man aged 50 or older in good health and CMV-seropositive.

The chain is built from TRBV4-1 and TRBJ2-5; possibly TRBD2 for D (6 bases). The end of the DNA fits TRBJ2-7 better, so the J call may be wrong. CDR1 MGHRA and CDR2 YSYEKL come from the germline V gene. This CDR3 has 16 residues. CDR3 sequence reads: CASSQDNGGTSYEQYF. In nucleotides, the CDR3 is TGCGCCAGCAGCCAGGATAATGGAGGGACCTCCTACGAGCAGTACTTC.

The chain recombines TRBV27 with TRBJ2-2; no clear D. This CDR3 comprises 11 residues. Trimming stripped 8 bases from V and 5 bases from J, with 6 bases between. Germline CDR1 reads MNHEY; CDR2 reads SMNVEV (reference sequence). CDR3 amino acids: CASRSTGELFF. The CDR3 DNA sequence: TGTGCCAGCCGTTCTACCGGGGAGCTGTTTTTT.

This clone was detected a few times. The V call is TRBV30, the J call TRBJ1-5; 11 positions agree with TRBD1. The junction had 5 bases not matched to a gene; V was cut back by 5 bases and J by 5 bases. CDR3 length: 14 amino acids. The germline V gene has CDR1 GTSNPN and CDR2 SVGIG (reference sequence). The CDR3 is CAWDPGQGDQPQHF. The CDR3 DNA is TGTGCCTGGGATCCGGGACAGGGGGATCAGCCCCAGCATTTT.

This sequence joins TRBV23-1 and TRBJ1-5, with 9 bases lining up with TRBD1. TRBV23-1 is an ORF for which the function is uncertain. This CDR3 is built from 19 residues. V shed 3 bases, J shed 3 bases, and the junction held 15 bases outside the gene matches. CDR3 sequence: CASSQPANRGPSLNQPQHF. The DNA for the CDR3 is TGCGCCAGCAGTCAGCCCGCTAACAGGGGGCCCTCACTCAATCAGCCCCAGCATTTT.

V and J are TRBV19 and TRBJ1-2, with D possibly being TRBD1 (6 bases). Looked up from germline, CDR1 is LNHDA and CDR2 is SQIVND (reference sequence). V lost 7 bases and J 4 bases, leaving 19 bases between the germline ends. This CDR3 has 15 residues. For the CDR3, the DNA is TGTGCCAGTACTACCGGGGGGGGCGATAGCTATGGCTACACCTTC. Amino acids: CASTTGGGDSYGYTF.